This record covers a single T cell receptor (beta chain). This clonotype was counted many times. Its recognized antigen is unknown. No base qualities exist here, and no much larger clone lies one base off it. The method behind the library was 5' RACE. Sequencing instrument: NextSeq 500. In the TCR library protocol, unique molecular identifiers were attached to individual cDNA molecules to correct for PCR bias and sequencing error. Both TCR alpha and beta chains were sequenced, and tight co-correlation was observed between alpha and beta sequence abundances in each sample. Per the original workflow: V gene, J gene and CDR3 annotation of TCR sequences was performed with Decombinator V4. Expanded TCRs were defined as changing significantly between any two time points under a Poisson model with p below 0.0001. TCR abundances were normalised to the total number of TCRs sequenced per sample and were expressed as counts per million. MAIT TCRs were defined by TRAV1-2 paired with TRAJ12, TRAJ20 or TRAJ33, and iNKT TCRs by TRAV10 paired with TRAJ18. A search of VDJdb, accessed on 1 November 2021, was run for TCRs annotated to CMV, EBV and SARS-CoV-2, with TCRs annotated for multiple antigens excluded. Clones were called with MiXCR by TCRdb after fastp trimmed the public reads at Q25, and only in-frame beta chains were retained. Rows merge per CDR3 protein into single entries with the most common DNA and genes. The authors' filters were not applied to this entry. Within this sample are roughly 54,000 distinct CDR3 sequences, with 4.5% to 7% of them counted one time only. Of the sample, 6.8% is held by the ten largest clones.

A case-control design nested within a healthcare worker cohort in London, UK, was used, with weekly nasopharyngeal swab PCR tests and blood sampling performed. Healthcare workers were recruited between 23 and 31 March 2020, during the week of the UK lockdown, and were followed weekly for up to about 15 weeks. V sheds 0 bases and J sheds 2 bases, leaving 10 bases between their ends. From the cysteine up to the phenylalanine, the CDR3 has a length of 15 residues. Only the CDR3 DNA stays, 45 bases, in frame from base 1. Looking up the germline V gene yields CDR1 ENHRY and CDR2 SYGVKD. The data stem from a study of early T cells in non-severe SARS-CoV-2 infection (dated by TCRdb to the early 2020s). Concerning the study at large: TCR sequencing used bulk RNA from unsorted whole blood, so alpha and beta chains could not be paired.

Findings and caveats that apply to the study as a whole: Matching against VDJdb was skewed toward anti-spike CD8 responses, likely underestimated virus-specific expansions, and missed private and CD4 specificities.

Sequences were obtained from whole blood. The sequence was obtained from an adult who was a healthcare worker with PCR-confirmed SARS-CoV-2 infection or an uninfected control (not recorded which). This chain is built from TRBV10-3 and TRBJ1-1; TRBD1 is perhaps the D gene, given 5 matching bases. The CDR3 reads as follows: CAISESQGFNTEAFF. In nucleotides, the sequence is TGTGCCATCAGTGAGTCCCAGGGATTTAACACTGAAGCTTTCTTT.